Each of the 12 T cell receptor beta chains below was sequenced from the same sample in a study of cytomegalovirus exposure and HLA in healthy donors. Data came from immunoSEQ multiplex PCR; TCRdb stores just in-frame clones and leaves some out. This sample has 120,000 or so clones, with about nine tenths found just once. Specimen: PBMCs. Receptor source: a man aged 18 to 30 in good health and CMV-seronegative.

The chain joins TRBV6-5 to TRBJ1-1; D gene unclear. Germline loops: CDR1 MNHEY, CDR2 SVGAGI. Trimming cost V 1 base and J 5 bases, with 11 bases left between them. This CDR3 region has 14 residues. CDR3 sequence reads: CASSYYGMATEAFF. CDR3 bases: TGTGCCAGCAGTTACTATGGTATGGCAACTGAAGCTTTCTTT.

This clone has only one observation. As DNA, the CDR3 is TGCGCCAGCAGCTTGGGAGCAGGGGACGCCGGGGAGCTGTTTTTT. The encoded protein is CASSLGAGDAGELFF. The rearrangement joins TRBV5-1 to TRBJ2-2; D is possibly TRBD1 (6 bases). Germline-derived CDR1 and CDR2 are SGHRS and YFSETQ. Trimming removed 0 bases at V and 6 bases at J, with 12 bases between. There are 15 residues in the CDR3.

The CDR3, as DNA: TGCAGCGTTGAAGTATTTGGTTCGGGGGGCGGTGAAGCTTTCTTT. Translating it yields CSVEVFGSGGGEAFF. V and J are TRBV29-1 and TRBJ1-1; TRBD1 might be the D (6 bases). Trimming cost V 1 base and J 7 bases, with 19 bases left between them. The germline gives CDR1 SQVTM, CDR2 ANQGSEA. The CDR3 sequence is 15 residues long.

The gene calls are TRBV10-1 and TRBJ2-2; perhaps TRBD2 as D (5 bases). CDR3 size: 18 residues. V was pared by 6 bases and J by 0 bases, with 20 bases between. Germline loops: CDR1 WNHNN, CDR2 SYGVQD (reference sequence). This chain's CDR3 is CASSPLVGATANTGELFF. In DNA form, the CDR3 reads TGCGCCAGCAGCCCTTTGGTGGGAGCTACCGCGAACACCGGGGAGCTGTTTTTT.

This clone has only one observation. V is TRBV6-6 and J is TRBJ2-7, with TRBD2 matching 9 bases. With V trimmed by 2 bases and J by 1 base, 6 bases remained unmatched. This CDR3 has 16 residues. Germline lookup yields CDR1 MNHNY and CDR2 SVGAGI (reference sequence). The CDR3 region is CASSYTAGGTSYEQYF. Written as DNA, the CDR3 is TGTGCCAGCAGTTACACGGCGGGGGGGACATCCTACGAGCAGTACTTC.

The CDR3 here is CASSLTLSNNEQFF. The CDR3 bases are TGTGCCAGCAGCTTAACCCTCTCTAATAATGAGCAGTTCTTC. The rearrangement links TRBV7-9 to TRBJ2-1; no clear D gene. The CDR3 contains 14 residues. Germline lookup yields CDR1 SEHNR and CDR2 FQNEAQ (reference sequence). V shed 2 bases and J shed 7 bases, with 12 bases lying between them. Drawing the rest from reference TRBV7-9 and TRBJ2-1, the complete variable domain is DTGVSQNPRHKITKRGQNVTFRCDPISEHNRLYWYRQTLGQGPEFLTYFQNEAQLEKSRLLSDRFSAERPKGSFSTLEIQRTEQGDSAMYLCASSLTLSNNEQFFGPGTRLTVL.

The J gene is TRBJ2-2, the V gene TRBV4-1; D is ambiguous. V dropped 4 bases and J dropped 3 bases, with 9 bases sitting between them. CDR1 is MGHRA and CDR2 is YSYEKL in the germline V gene. The CDR3 runs 14 residues. DNA for the CDR3: TGCGCCAGCAGCCTCGCACGAGACACCGGGGAGCTGTTTTTT. It yields the protein CASSLARDTGELFF.

This rearrangement joins TRBV20-1 to TRBJ2-1, with D unclear. CDR1 DFQATT and CDR2 SNEGSKA come from the germline V gene (reference sequence). The CDR3 is 11 amino acids. Trimming removed 6 bases at V and 14 bases at J, with 17 bases between. The CDR3 is CSAGEYTHKFF. The CDR3 region has the DNA TGCAGTGCGGGCGAGTATACTCATAAGTTCTTC.

J is TRBJ1-2 and V is TRBV5-1; TRBD1 aligns across 7 bases. CDR1 and CDR2 from the germline V gene are SGHRS and YFSETQ. V lost 4 bases, J lost 6 bases, and 9 bases stayed unmatched. The CDR3 covers 14 residues. The CDR3 DNA follows: TGCGCCAGCAGCCGTAATGACAGGGAAGATGGCTACACCTTC. This translates into CASSRNDREDGYTF.

This chain links TRBV30 with TRBJ2-1; 8 bases are shared with TRBD2. This CDR3 comprises 14 residues. V lost 7 bases to trimming and J lost 3 bases; unmatched junction nucleotides: 8. Germline CDR1 and CDR2: GTSNPN and SVGIG (reference sequence). Here the CDR3 DNA reads TGTGCCTTTGCTACTAGCGGAATCTACAATGAGCAGTTCTTC. Amino acids: CAFATSGIYNEQFF.

In DNA, the CDR3 is TGTGCCAGCAGTTACTTGGACGCGGGCCAAGAGACCCAGTACTTC. Its translation: CASSYLDAGQETQYF. The chain uses TRBV6-5 and TRBJ2-5; tentatively, D is TRBD2 (5 bases). There are 15 residues in the CDR3. Germline CDR1 reads MNHEY; CDR2 reads SVGAGI. V was clipped by 1 base and J by 1 base, with 10 bases between them.

This chain connects TRBV11-3 to TRBJ2-5, with 11 bases aligning to TRBD2. The CDR3 spans 19 residues. After removal of 5 bases from V and 5 bases from J, the junction contained 19 bases not matched to a gene. The germline V gene has CDR1 SGHNT and CDR2 YENEEA. The CDR3 nucleotides are TGTGCCAGCAGCAACGGGACTAGCGGAAGGAGCCTTAAAGGGGAGACCCAGTACTTC. Amino acid sequence: CASSNGTSGRSLKGETQYF.